A single sample gave rise to the 18 T cell receptor beta chains below, sequenced in a study of blood T cell repertoires in COVID-19. The assay was immunoSEQ multiplex PCR, and TCRdb's table has in-frame clones only and misses some. The table has a few hundred thousand clones, 80% to 90% seen once. Sequencing input: PBMCs or T cells enriched from blood (not recorded which). The receptors stem from a young man who had recovered from COVID-19.

V gene TRBV5-1 combines with J gene TRBJ1-1, with a weak D call TRBD1 (5 bases). The CDR3 has 12 residues. Germline loops: CDR1 SGHRS, CDR2 YFSETQ. Trimming took off 5 bases at V and 7 bases at J, with 12 bases between the two ends. CDR3 DNA sequence: TGCGCCAGCAGGCAAGGGGCTGGTGAAGCTTTCTTT. It specifies CASRQGAGEAFF.

The chain joins TRBV10-1 to TRBJ2-7; possibly TRBD2 for D (6 bases). The length of the CDR3 is 15 residues. V lost 3 bases and J lost 3, with 15 bases in between. Germline-derived CDR1 and CDR2 are WNHNN and SYGVQD (reference sequence). The CDR3, as DNA: TGCGCCAGCAGTGACCACGGGCGGGGAGACTACGAGCAGTACTTC. Translation: CASSDHGRGDYEQYF.

V gene TRBV5-1 combines with J gene TRBJ1-5; D gene unclear. The CDR3 extends over 14 amino acids. V gave up 0 bases and J gave up 5 bases, with 9 bases separating them. The germline CDR1 and CDR2 sequences are SGHRS and YFSETQ. DNA of the CDR3: TGCGCCAGCAGCTTGGGAGGGTTGGATCAGCCCCAGCATTTT. Amino acids: CASSLGGLDQPQHF.

The V and J genes are TRBV7-6 and TRBJ2-1; possible D gene TRBD2, 5 bases. Germline CDR1 and CDR2: SGHVS and FNYEAQ. Between the trimmed V and J ends, which lost 1 base and 10 bases, there was a span of 17 bases. The CDR3 has 15 residues. For the CDR3, the DNA is TGTGCCAGCAGCTTAGGCGGGCCGCCCCTCGGGGAGCAGTTCTTC. It specifies CASSLGGPPLGEQFF. Combining the CDR3 with reference TRBV7-6 and TRBJ2-1 gives the whole variable domain GAGVSQSPRYKVTKRGQDVALRCDPISGHVSLYWYRQALGQGPEFLTYFNYEAQQDKSGLPNDRFSAERPEGSISTLTIQRTEQRDSAMYRCASSLGGPPLGEQFFGPGTRLTVL.

The chain is built from TRBV27 and TRBJ2-7; 8 nucleotides agree with TRBD1. CDR3 length equals 14 residues. Germline V gene sequence: CDR1 MNHEY, CDR2 SMNVEV (reference sequence). J gave up 5 bases and V 4 bases, and 7 bases lay outside the gene matches. CDR3 in amino acids: CASSSNRGSDEQYF. The CDR3 region has the DNA TGTGCCAGCAGTTCAAACAGGGGGTCTGACGAGCAGTACTTC.

The V gene is TRBV15, the J gene TRBJ2-1; D might be TRBD1 (6 bases). V was pared by 5 bases and J by 4 bases, with 18 bases between. The CDR3 loop spans 16 amino acids. The germline CDR1 and CDR2 sequences are LNHNV and YYDKDF (reference sequence). CDR3 sequence (DNA): TGTGCCACCAGCTCCTTCAGTCAGGGGTTTTACAATGAGCAGTTCTTC. It is translated as CATSSFSQGFYNEQFF.

With respect to this clone: Other DNA sequences in the sample encode the same CDR3. The genes are TRBV5-4 and TRBJ1-2; perhaps TRBD1 as D (5 bases). V was cut by 0 bases and J by 8 bases, with 11 bases left in between. CDR3 length: 13 residues. CDR1 is SGHNT, CDR2 YYREEE, per germline (reference sequence). The chain's CDR3 is CASSLAGGDGYTF. In DNA, the CDR3 is TGTGCCAGCAGCTTGGCCGGAGGGGACGGCTACACCTTC.

The genes are TRBV12-3 or TRBV12-4 and TRBJ1-2, with unresolved D. The CDR3 totals 8 residues. V was clipped by 6 bases and J by 11 bases, with 4 bases between them. CDR3 bases: TGTGCCAGCAGCCCGTACACCTTC. Protein sequence: CASSPYTF.

CDR3 in amino acids: CASRSIQGANGYTF. The CDR3 coding sequence is TGTGCCAGCAGATCAATACAGGGGGCGAATGGCTACACCTTC. This sequence joins TRBV7-9 and TRBJ1-2; the match to TRBD1 covers 9 bases. Germline V gene sequence: CDR1 SEHNR, CDR2 FQNEAQ (reference sequence). The CDR3 contains 14 residues. Germline trimming cut 6 bases from V and 6 bases from J; bases unmatched to any gene: 8.

The chain has TRBV3-1 (or the pseudogene TRBV3-2) and TRBJ2-3; the D gene is possibly TRBD2 (5 bases). CDR3 length equals 14 residues. The germline V gene has CDR1 LGHDT and CDR2 YNNKEL (reference sequence). Trimming removed 4 bases from V and 3 bases from J, with 11 bases in between. This CDR3 is CASSLGGRTDTQYF. CDR3 DNA: TGTGCCAGCAGCCTTGGAGGTCGGACAGATACGCAGTATTTT.

The rearrangement uses TRBV10-3 and TRBJ1-1, with D possibly TRBD1 on 5 matching bases. The V end lost 11 bases, the J end lost 1 base, and 14 bases lay between the germline ends. This CDR3 contains 13 residues. Germline V gives CDR1 ENHRY, CDR2 SYGVKD. DNA for the CDR3: TGTGCCTTACGCGGGGGACCGAACACTGAAGCTTTCTTT. The encoded protein is CALRGGPNTEAFF.

This sequence joins TRBV4-1 and TRBJ2-2; TRBD2 matches 8 bases. The CDR3 has 16 residues. The V gene end was trimmed by 4 bases and the J gene end by 1 base; junction bases not matched to a gene: 5. Per germline, CDR1 MGHRA and CDR2 YSYEKL. The CDR3 spells CASSLPGLGNTGELFF. CDR3 DNA: TGCGCCAGCAGCCTACCGGGACTAGGGAACACCGGGGAGCTGTTTTTT.

This chain links TRBV28 with TRBJ1-5; possible D gene TRBD1, 5 bases. CDR3 length: 14 amino acids. Germline values: CDR1 MDHEN, CDR2 SYDVKM. Trimming took 8 bases from V and 9 from J, leaving 20 bases between them. CDR3 sequence (DNA): TGTGCCAGCGTAGAGACAGCTCACACCTTGCCCCAGCATTTT. It specifies CASVETAHTLPQHF.

V and J are TRBV27 and TRBJ2-1; TRBD1 agrees at 8 bases. The CDR3 is 15 residues long. The ends lost 2 bases at V and 3 bases at J; junction bases unmatched: 3. CDR1 and CDR2 from the germline V gene are MNHEY and SMNVEV (reference sequence). As DNA, the CDR3 is TGTGCCAGCAGTTTAACAGGGGGAATCTACAATGAGCAGTTCTTC. Translating gives CASSLTGGIYNEQFF.

The chain is built from TRBV7-2 and TRBJ1-2; 11 bases line up with TRBD1. Trimming took 1 base from V and 6 from J; bases not matched to a gene: 7. The CDR3 sequence is 16 residues long. Germline V gives CDR1 SGHTA, CDR2 FQGNSA. The CDR3 here is CASSLDERTGGHGYTF. Here the CDR3 DNA reads TGTGCCAGCAGCTTAGACGAGAGGACAGGGGGCCATGGCTACACCTTC.

The J gene is TRBJ1-3, the V gene TRBV5-1; unclear D gene. The V end lost 5 bases, the J end lost 3 bases, and 6 bases lay between the germline ends. Germline-derived CDR1 and CDR2 are SGHRS and YFSETQ. The CDR3 length is 12 residues. In DNA form, the CDR3 reads TGCGCCAGCAGAGCGGATGGAAACACCATATATTTT. This encodes CASRADGNTIYF. Drawing the rest from reference TRBV5-1 and TRBJ1-3, the complete variable domain is KAGVTQTPRYLIKTRGQQVTLSCSPISGHRSVSWYQQTPGQGLQFLFEYFSETQRNKGNFPGRFSGRQFSNSRSEMNVSTLELGDSALYLCASRADGNTIYFGEGSWLTVV.

V gene TRBV30 combines with J gene TRBJ1-1; no clear D. Germline CDR1 reads GTSNPN; CDR2 reads SVGIG (reference sequence). The CDR3 extends over 11 amino acids. V was cut by 8 bases and J by 0 bases, with 7 bases left in between. The CDR3 sequence: CAGGMNTEAFF. In nucleotides, the CDR3 is TGTGCCGGAGGCATGAACACTGAAGCTTTCTTT.

CDR3 sequence: CATTGDGFSTGELFF. The CDR3 coding sequence is TGTGCCACGACAGGGGATGGGTTTTCCACCGGGGAGCTGTTTTTT. The J gene is TRBJ2-2, the V gene TRBV5-8, with TRBD1 matching 8 bases. The CDR3 sequence is 15 residues long. J gave up 4 bases and V 9 bases, and 11 bases lay outside the gene matches. Germline V gene lookup returns CDR1 SGHTS and CDR2 YDEGEE.